Presented here are 5 T cell receptor beta chains from one specimen sequenced in a study of CD8 T cells in Susac syndrome. Reverse transcription of roughly 0.5 to 1 ug RNA was performed with random hexamers. TCRdb re-analysed the immunoSEQ multiplex PCR reads in MiXCR, keeping a single row per CDR3 protein. Of some 190,000 distinct CDR3 sequences listed, almost 96% are singletons. The sample comprised CD4+ T cells from PBMCs. These TCRs come from a human donor with multiple sclerosis.

V usage is TRBV6-6 and J usage is TRBJ2-5; D is tentatively TRBD1 or TRBD2 (6 bases each). Trimming cost V 5 bases and J 5 bases, with 18 bases left between them. Per germline, CDR1 MNHNY and CDR2 SVGAGI (reference sequence). The CDR3 is 15 residues long. The CDR3 is CASSARNLGGETQYF. In DNA form, the CDR3 reads TGTGCCAGCAGTGCCCGAAATTTGGGGGGCGAGACCCAGTACTTC.

J is TRBJ2-3 and V is TRBV27; 10 nucleotides align to TRBD1. The CDR3 covers 17 residues. J gave up 4 bases and V 3 bases, and 10 bases lay outside the gene matches. Germline V lookup: CDR1 MNHEY, CDR2 SMNVEV (reference sequence). CDR3: CASSFLTGGLGPDTQYF. The DNA of the CDR3 is TGTGCCAGCAGTTTCCTGACAGGGGGCCTGGGACCAGATACGCAGTATTTT.

CDR3 residues: CASSPPGQGANGYTF. CDR3 DNA sequence: TGTGCCAGCAGCCCCCCGGGACAGGGGGCCAATGGCTACACCTTC. The J gene is TRBJ1-2, the V gene TRBV3-1, with 12 bases lining up with TRBD1. The germline CDR1 and CDR2 sequences are LGHDT and YNNKEL (reference sequence). After removal of 4 bases from V and 6 bases from J, the junction contained 6 bases not matched to a gene. This CDR3 has 15 residues.

As regards this clonotype: One junction end does not reproduce the germline sequence, and a read error may be involved. The chain recombines TRBV12-3 or TRBV12-4 with TRBJ1-3; D is unclear. The CDR3 is 11 residues long. In nucleotides, the CDR3 is TGTGCCAGGAGTTGGGGAAACACCATATATTTT. Its translation is CARSWGNTIYF.

The V call is TRBV20-1, the J call TRBJ2-1; D is perhaps TRBD1 (5 bases). The ends were cut back, 7 bases at V and 0 bases at J, with 19 bases in the middle. Germline V gene data show CDR1 as DFQATT and CDR2 as SNEGSKA (reference sequence). The CDR3 loop spans 16 amino acids. As DNA, the CDR3 is TGCAGTGTCTTCGTAGGGGCCATCAGCTCCTACAATGAGCAGTTCTTC. This codes for CSVFVGAISSYNEQFF.